Listed below are T cell receptor beta chains from one sample, sequenced in a study of identical twins. TCRdb reprocessed the 5' RACE reads via MiXCR and lists one record per CDR3 protein. The sample carries about 220,000 distinct CDR3 sequences, roughly 7.5% recorded once. The same sample was also used in a study of yellow fever vaccine responses in identical twins.

The sequencing sample was made of memory (CD45RO+) T cells sorted from blood. Every receptor here comes from a woman aged 18-35 years in good health. Both conserved end residues are part of each CDR3. Fields, in order: V gene, J gene, CDR3 protein.

TRBV20-1	TRBJ2-3	CSAPGLVTDTQYF
TRBV5-6	TRBJ1-2	CASSLGTQLEGYTF
TRBV3-1	TRBJ2-5	CASSQDRSGGAKTQYF
TRBV20-1	TRBJ2-5	CSARDSLARETQYF
TRBV7-2	TRBJ2-4	CASSQFGGDIQYF
TRBV5-1	TRBJ1-1	CASNNGQGLATEAFF
TRBV7-8	TRBJ1-2	CASSLNYEGYGYTF
TRBV10-3	TRBJ1-1	CAISESRGRVGTEAFF
TRBV5-1	TRBJ2-1	CASSLDPAGDSFYF
TRBV7-2	TRBJ2-7	CASSLRLAASAEQYF
TRBV10-3	TRBJ2-1	CAISVGQGKIF
TRBV12-3/TRBV12-4	TRBJ2-1	CASTPSGTSSGGQFF
TRBV6-2/TRBV6-3	TRBJ2-5	CASSYPDSARTQYF
TRBV12-3/TRBV12-4	TRBJ2-1	CASSFFRGERNEQFF
TRBV28	TRBJ2-3	CASSLWGQGPDTQYF
TRBV7-2	TRBJ2-1	CASSSSGTSSDEQFF
TRBV6-1	TRBJ2-7	CASSPGTSGLEQYF
TRBV12-3/TRBV12-4	TRBJ1-2	CASSFGDRNYGYTF
TRBV2	TRBJ2-7	CASSDWSAAYEQYF
TRBV5-8	TRBJ2-1	CASCLPGQGANEQFF
TRBV27	TRBJ2-7	CASSLFPIQTNEQYF
TRBV7-9	TRBJ1-3	CASSFGESGNTIYF
TRBV7-9	TRBJ2-1	CASSLVSDEQFF
TRBV7-9	TRBJ1-6	CASSRDRDYSPLHF
TRBV18	TRBJ2-5	CASSPEVGSSQTQYF
TRBV2	TRBJ2-2	CASRPLTGVNTGELFF
TRBV15	TRBJ1-2	CATSPITGTGEGYGYTF
TRBV7-2	TRBJ1-1	CASSFAGTEGTEAFF
TRBV3-1	TRBJ2-3	CATSKEGPGGISDTQYF
TRBV20-1	TRBJ2-7	CSASGGTDEQYF
TRBV20-1	TRBJ2-3	CSAFLLADSTDTQYF
TRBV27	TRBJ2-3	CASSFSTDTQYF
TRBV28	TRBJ2-1	CASSLPTTLFF
TRBV6-1	TRBJ2-3	CASTPLSADTDTQYF
TRBV2	TRBJ1-3	CASTMMRSGNTIYF
TRBV29-1	TRBJ2-5	CSVLGGETQYF
TRBV2	TRBJ2-3	CASSVRGNVDTQYF
TRBV5-5	TRBJ2-5	CASSAGLVETQYF
TRBV7-9	TRBJ2-3	CASSLVSGSSDTQYF
TRBV20-1	TRBJ2-7	CSAPDSRGIYEQYF
TRBV25-1	TRBJ2-1	CASSESGSILEQFF
TRBV10-1	TRBJ2-5	CASSDSGRRSETQYF
TRBV20-1	TRBJ2-7	CSAETLDRGSISSYEQYF
TRBV7-9	TRBJ2-1	CASSPLGSGAYNEQFF
TRBV6-1	TRBJ2-7	CASSRPGTGRTYEQYF
TRBV25-1	TRBJ2-1	CASSPNSGRIGLAYNEQFF